This is a list of T cell receptor beta chains from one sample in a study of blood T cell repertoires in COVID-19. Here immunoSEQ multiplex PCR was the method, and the copy in TCRdb shows in-frame clones only, minus some. The sample has roughly 250,000 clones, about 68% seen once; the top ten hold 3.3%. Sequencing input: peripheral blood. These receptor sequences come from an elderly woman with acute or convalescent COVID-19. Each CDR3 is given with its conserved first and last residue. D genes are given only for firm matches. Where a row states a size, it is once, few, many or the class of an expanded clone; other rows omit it.

d_call j_call v_call clone_size cdr3_aa cdr3_nt
NA TRBJ2-3 TRBV18 NA CASSQTVSTDTQYF TGTGCCAGCTCACAAACAGTTAGCACAGATACGCAGTATTTT
TRBD1 TRBJ1-2 TRBV5-6 NA CASSPEGTGGPNYGYTF TGTGCCAGCAGCCCGGAGGGGACAGGGGGGCCAAACTATGGCTACACCTTC
TRBD1 TRBJ1-2 TRBV7-2 NA CASSSRQGRSNYGYTF TGTGCCAGCAGCTCCAGACAGGGGCGCTCTAACTATGGCTACACCTTC
TRBD1 TRBJ1-2 TRBV5-1 NA CASSLDGQGDGYTF TGCGCCAGCAGCTTGGATGGACAGGGGGACGGCTACACCTTC
TRBD2 TRBJ2-5 TRBV4-1 NA CASSRQRERGETQYF TGCGCCAGCAGCCGTCAGCGGGAGAGGGGAGAGACCCAGTACTTC
NA TRBJ2-3 TRBV24-1 few CATSEGATDTQYF TGTGCCACCAGTGAAGGAGCCACAGATACGCAGTATTTT
TRBD2 TRBJ2-2 TRBV6-1 NA CASSEEGWGEGTGELFF TGTGCCAGCAGTGAGGAGGGGTGGGGGGAGGGCACCGGGGAGCTGTTTTTT
NA TRBJ1-3 TRBV6-5 NA CASAPGSSGNTIYF TGTGCCAGCGCGCCGGGAAGCTCTGGAAACACCATATATTTT
NA TRBJ1-1 TRBV21-1 few CASRVQGNTEAFF TGTGCCAGCAGAGTCCAGGGGAACACTGAAGCTTTCTTT
NA TRBJ2-3 TRBV15 NA CATSRGSLTDTQYF TGTGCCACCAGCAGAGGTTCCCTCACAGATACGCAGTATTTT
NA TRBJ2-2 TRBV12-5 NA CASGSHSVGTGELFF TGTGCTAGTGGTAGCCATAGCGTTGGGACCGGGGAGCTGTTTTTT
TRBD1 TRBJ1-6 TRBV7-9 NA CASSGDRVSPLHF TGTGCCAGCAGCGGGGACAGGGTTTCACCCCTCCACTTT
NA TRBJ1-1 TRBV7-9 NA CASSLASMNTEAFF TGTGCCAGCAGCTTAGCGAGTATGAACACTGAAGCTTTCTTT
TRBD1 TRBJ1-5 TRBV19 NA CASSGTGDQPQHF TGTGCCAGTTCCGGGACAGGCGATCAGCCCCAGCATTTT
NA TRBJ1-3 TRBV6-5 NA CASSYPQGTGNTIYF TGTGCCAGCAGTTACCCGCAGGGGACTGGAAACACCATATATTTT
NA TRBJ2-5 TRBV5-5 NA CASSFPGAETQYF TGTGCCAGCAGCTTTCCGGGTGCGGAGACCCAGTACTTC
TRBD2 TRBJ2-1 TRBV27 NA CASSNLKRGVYNEQFF TGTGCCAGCAGTAATCTCAAGCGGGGGGTCTACAATGAGCAGTTCTTC
TRBD1 TRBJ1-3 TRBV10-2 NA CASSTQGSAGNTIYF TGCGCCAGCAGTACACAGGGGTCGGCAGGAAACACCATATATTTT
NA TRBJ2-5 TRBV4-3 NA CASSQGTPGGLETQYF TGCGCCAGCAGCCAAGGGACGCCGGGGGGCCTGGAGACCCAGTACTTC
TRBD1 TRBJ2-7 TRBV29-1 NA CSAWTGTYEQYF TGCAGCGCCTGGACAGGGACCTACGAGCAGTACTTC
NA TRBJ1-6 TRBV29-1 NA CSALREEGMEDNSPLHF TGCAGCGCCTTGAGAGAGGAGGGGATGGAGGATAATTCACCCCTCCACTTT
NA TRBJ2-5 TRBV19 NA CASSPHGENSETQYF TGTGCCAGTAGTCCACACGGGGAAAATTCGGAGACCCAGTACTTC
NA TRBJ1-2 TRBV19 few CASRPSGTSVFGYTF TGTGCCAGTAGACCTTCCGGGACATCAGTCTTCGGCTACACCTTC
TRBD2 TRBJ2-2 TRBV2 NA CASRPGTSGGRGELFF TGTGCCAGCAGGCCCGGGACTAGCGGGGGACGCGGGGAGCTGTTTTTT
TRBD1 TRBJ2-3 TRBV6-1 NA CASSEGTGRALYTDTQYF TGTGCCAGCAGTGAGGGGACAGGCCGAGCCCTATACACAGATACGCAGTATTTT
NA TRBJ2-7 TRBV7-8 few CASSSGQRVSYEQYF TGTGCCAGCAGCTCAGGACAGAGAGTCTCCTACGAGCAGTACTTC
TRBD1 TRBJ1-1 TRBV11-3 NA CASSSGGNTEAFF TGTGCCAGCAGCTCAGGGGGGAACACTGAAGCTTTCTTT
TRBD1 TRBJ1-1 TRBV10-2 NA CASSADRGGTEAFF TGCGCCAGCAGTGCGGACAGGGGAGGCACTGAAGCTTTCTTT
NA TRBJ2-3 TRBV7-6 once CASSSYRGVLSTQYF TGTGCCAGCAGCTCGTACCGTGGTGTCCTAAGTACGCAGTATTTT
TRBD2 TRBJ2-3 TRBV5-1 NA CASSLEKREATSTDTQYF TGCGCCAGCAGCTTGGAAAAGCGGGAGGCGACTAGCACAGATACGCAGTATTTT
NA TRBJ1-2 TRBV29-1 NA CSVEGNRARGGYTF TGCAGCGTTGAGGGCAACAGGGCCCGAGGTGGCTACACCTTC
NA TRBJ2-3 TRBV7-9 NA CASSAGTHPLATQYF TGTGCCAGCAGCGCCGGGACTCACCCGCTGGCTACGCAGTATTTT
TRBD1 TRBJ2-1 TRBV27 NA CASSPGQENNEQFF TGTGCCAGCAGTCCCGGACAGGAAAACAATGAGCAGTTCTTC
TRBD1 TRBJ1-6 TRBV30 NA CAWSSRGPRSPLHF TGTGCCTGGAGCAGCAGGGGGCCCCGTTCACCCCTCCACTTT
TRBD1 TRBJ2-2 TRBV4-3 NA CASSHRQGARAGELFF TGCGCCAGCAGCCACCGACAGGGGGCGCGAGCCGGGGAGCTGTTTTTT